Sequencing of this T cell receptor (beta chain) was carried out in a study of blood T cell repertoires in COVID-19. Data came from immunoSEQ multiplex PCR; TCRdb stores just in-frame clones and leaves some out. The table shows under 250,000 clones, with over 75% occurring only once. Assignment of participants to cohorts was predicated upon participant-reported clinical history. This CDR3 has 15 amino acids. Trimming removed 4 bases from V and 6 bases from J; junction bases left unmatched: 9. Germline V lookup: CDR1 LGHDT, CDR2 YNNKEL (reference sequence). This receptor was taken from a woman aged 45 to 65 with acute COVID-19. Sequenced material: PBMCs or T cells enriched from blood (not recorded which). The J gene is TRBJ2-7, the V gene TRBV3-1 (or the pseudogene TRBV3-2), with 10 bases lining up with TRBD1. For the CDR3, the DNA is TGTGCCAGCAGCCCGCCGGGACAGGGGTACTCCGAGCAGTACTTC. This encodes CASSPPGQGYSEQYF.